Here is one TCR beta chain with its context. Its antigen is unknown. Terminally differentiated effector memory CD45RA+ cells were excluded from the naive CD8 cells, which were CD45RO-negative and positively selected for CCR7. Within Nashville, Tennessee resided all donors, each a Caucasian adult. The sample belongs to a study of shared clonotypes between healthy human individuals. Under the authors' procedure: Quality scores were absent from the junction-only immunoSEQ sequences, so filtering differed. Sequencing used immunoSEQ multiplex PCR; TCRdb keeps in-frame clones, though not all of them. V and J calls plus clone size are reproduced from that table; the DNA served to infer D and trimming. The sample holds around 2,100,000 clones; around 96% are singletons and the top ten take 1.2%. Notes on the study in general: Sequencing depth was predicted to influence how clonotypes are shared among donors. Shared clonotypes across all four donors exceeded non-shared ones in generation probability.

The sequencing input was naive CD8+ T cells sorted from blood. This clonotype was obtained from a man aged 18 to 30 in good health.

CDR3 sequence: CASSVGTSGGDTGELFF. The CDR3 DNA follows: TGTGCCAGCAGCGTAGGGACTAGCGGGGGTGACACCGGGGAGCTGTTTTTT. The chain is built from TRBV9 and TRBJ2-2; 13 nucleotides align to TRBD2. Germline-derived CDR1 and CDR2 are SGDLS and YYNGEE. Trimming cost V 0 bases and J 3 bases; bases outside gene matches: 2. The CDR3 covers 17 residues.